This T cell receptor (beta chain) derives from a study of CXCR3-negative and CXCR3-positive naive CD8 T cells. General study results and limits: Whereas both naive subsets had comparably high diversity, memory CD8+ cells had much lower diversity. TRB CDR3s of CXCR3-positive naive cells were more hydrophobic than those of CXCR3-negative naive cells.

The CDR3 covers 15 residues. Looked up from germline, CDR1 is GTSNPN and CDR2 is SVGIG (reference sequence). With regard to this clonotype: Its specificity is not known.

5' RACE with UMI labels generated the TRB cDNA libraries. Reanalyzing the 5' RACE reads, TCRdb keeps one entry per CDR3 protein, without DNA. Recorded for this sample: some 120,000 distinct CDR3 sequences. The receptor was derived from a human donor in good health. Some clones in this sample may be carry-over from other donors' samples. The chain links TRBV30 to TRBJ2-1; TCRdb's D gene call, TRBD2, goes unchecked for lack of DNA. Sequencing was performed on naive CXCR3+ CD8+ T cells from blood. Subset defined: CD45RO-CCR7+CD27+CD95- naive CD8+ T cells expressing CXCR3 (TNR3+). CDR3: CAWSPGTSGSNEQFF.